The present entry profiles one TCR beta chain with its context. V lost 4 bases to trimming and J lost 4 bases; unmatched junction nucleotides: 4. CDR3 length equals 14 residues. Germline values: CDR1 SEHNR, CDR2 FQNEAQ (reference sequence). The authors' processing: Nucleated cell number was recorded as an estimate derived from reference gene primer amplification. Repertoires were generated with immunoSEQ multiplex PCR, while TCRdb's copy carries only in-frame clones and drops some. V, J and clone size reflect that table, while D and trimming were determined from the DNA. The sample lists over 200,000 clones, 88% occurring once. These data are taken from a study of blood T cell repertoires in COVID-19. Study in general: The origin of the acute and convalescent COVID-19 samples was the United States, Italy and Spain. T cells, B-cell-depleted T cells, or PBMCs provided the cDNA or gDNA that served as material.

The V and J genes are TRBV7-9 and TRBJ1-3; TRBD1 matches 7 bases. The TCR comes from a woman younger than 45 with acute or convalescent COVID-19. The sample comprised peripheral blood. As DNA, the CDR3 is TGTGCCAGCAGCTCCCCGGACAGGGGAAACACCATATATTTT. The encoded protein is CASSSPDRGNTIYF.